Sequencing of this T cell receptor (beta chain) was carried out in a study of breast tumors, draining lymph nodes, adjacent tissues. Study-level findings and limits: Findings are consistent with lymph node origin and intratumoral expansion of most tumor T cells. Luminal-like breast cancer showed significantly greater tumor-nontumor repertoire similarity than basal-like breast cancer did. Tumors had less TCR diversity than lymph nodes, more than nontumor tissue. Data only fit, rather than demonstrated, lymph node origin of most tumor T cells.

In regard to this clonotype: Its antigen is not identified.

One entry per CDR3 protein results from TCRdb running MiXCR on the multiplex PCR reads. The top ten hold about 3.3% of the sample, which has 200,000 to 250,000 distinct CDR3 sequences, less than 40% seen once. In germline, CDR1 is SGHNT, CDR2 YYREEE (reference sequence). With V trimmed by 0 bases and J by 7 bases, 1 base remained unmatched. The CDR3 is 13 residues long. Breast cancer patients provided tissue from their axillary draining lymph nodes. The clonotype comes from a female donor with breast cancer. Some clones in this sample may be carry-over from other donors' samples. V gene TRBV5-4 combines with J gene TRBJ1-5; 7 bases are shared with TRBD1. The sequencing input was axillary lymph node tissue. For the CDR3, the DNA is TGTGCCAGCAGCTTGGACAGGGGCCAGCCCCAGCATTTT. Protein product: CASSLDRGQPQHF.